This T cell receptor (beta chain) is from a study of T cells in women clearing cervical HPV infection. At the level of the study: Case blood was drawn a median about 150 days after lesion detection.

This clone ranks as medium-sized in terms of frequency. The read ends 3 residues before the CDR3 terminus; that terminus is restored from the germline J gene. Measured with immunoSEQ multiplex PCR; TCRdb has only the in-frame clones, and not every one. This sample's clone table lists about 22,000 clones. The CDR3 runs 13 residues. The germline V gene has CDR1 SQVTM and CDR2 ANQGSEA. V was pared by 6 bases and J by 3 bases, with 13 bases between. The sequence derives from a woman aged 18-70 years with a cervical HPV16 infection that either progressed to CIN3+ or cleared (not recorded which). J is TRBJ2-3 and V is TRBV29-1, with TRBD1 as a possible D gene (5 bases). Sample: blood buffy coat. The chain's CDR3 is CSVPGYGTDTQYF. The CDR3 DNA, read in part, is TGCAGCGTGCCAGGGTACGGTACAGATACG.